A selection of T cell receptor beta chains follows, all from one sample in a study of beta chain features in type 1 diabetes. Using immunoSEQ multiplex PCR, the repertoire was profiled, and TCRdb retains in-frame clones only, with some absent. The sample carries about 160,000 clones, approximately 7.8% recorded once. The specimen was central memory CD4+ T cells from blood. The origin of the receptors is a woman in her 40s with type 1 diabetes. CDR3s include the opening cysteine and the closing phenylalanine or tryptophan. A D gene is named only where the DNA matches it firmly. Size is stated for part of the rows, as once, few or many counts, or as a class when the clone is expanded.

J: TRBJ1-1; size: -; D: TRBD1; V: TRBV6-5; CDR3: CASSARTGHTEAFF; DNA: TGTGCCAGCAGTGCCCGGACAGGGCATACTGAAGCTTTCTTT
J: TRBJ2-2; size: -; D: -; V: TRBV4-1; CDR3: CASSQSPGVSTGELFF; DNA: TGCGCCAGCAGCCAATCGCCAGGGGTGAGCACCGGGGAGCTGTTTTTT
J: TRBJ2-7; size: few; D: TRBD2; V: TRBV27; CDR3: CASSLAGGTYEQYF; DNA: TGTGCCAGCAGTTTAGCGGGAGGGACCTACGAGCAGTACTTC
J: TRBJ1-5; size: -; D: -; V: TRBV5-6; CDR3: CASSLGATGSGNQPQHF; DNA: TGTGCCAGCAGCTTGGGAGCTACAGGGTCCGGCAATCAGCCCCAGCATTTT
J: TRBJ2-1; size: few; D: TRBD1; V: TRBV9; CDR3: CASSGGQGAYEQFF; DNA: TGTGCCAGCAGCGGGGGACAGGGGGCCTATGAGCAGTTCTTC
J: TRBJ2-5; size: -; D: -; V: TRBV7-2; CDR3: CASSLAETQYF; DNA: TGTGCCAGCAGCTTGGCAGAGACCCAGTACTTC
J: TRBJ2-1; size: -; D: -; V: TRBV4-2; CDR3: CASSQGGEVNDEQFF; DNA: TGTGCCAGCAGCCAAGGAGGGGAGGTTAACGATGAGCAGTTCTTC
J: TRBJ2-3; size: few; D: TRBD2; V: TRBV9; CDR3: CASSGDGRASTDTQYF; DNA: TGTGCCAGCAGCGGGGACGGGAGGGCTAGCACAGATACGCAGTATTTT
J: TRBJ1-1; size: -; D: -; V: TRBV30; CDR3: CASGYIEAFF; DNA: TGTGCCTCGGGGTATATTGAAGCTTTCTTT
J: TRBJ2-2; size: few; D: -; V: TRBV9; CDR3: CASSGGQGMHTGELFF; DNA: TGTGCCAGCAGCGGGGGGCAGGGGATGCACACCGGGGAGCTGTTTTTT
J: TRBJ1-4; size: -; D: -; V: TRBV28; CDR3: CASSFTGIEKLFF; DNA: TGTGCCAGCAGTTTCACAGGGATTGAAAAACTGTTTTTT
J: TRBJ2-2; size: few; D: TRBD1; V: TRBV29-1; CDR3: CSARDSRGTGELFF; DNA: TGCAGCGCCCGGGACAGCCGGGGCACCGGGGAGCTGTTTTTT
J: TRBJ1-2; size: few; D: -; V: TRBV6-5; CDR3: CASSYSSGFSYTF; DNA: TGTGCCAGCAGTTACTCTTCAGGGTTTAGCTACACCTTC
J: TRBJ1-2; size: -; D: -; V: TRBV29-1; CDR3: CSVEDLQGMGDTF; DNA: TGCAGCGTTGAAGATCTGCAGGGGATGGGGGACACCTTC
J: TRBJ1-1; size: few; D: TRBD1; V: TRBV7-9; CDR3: CASSLRDSDPEAFF; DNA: TGTGCCAGCAGCTTAAGGGACAGTGACCCTGAAGCTTTCTTT
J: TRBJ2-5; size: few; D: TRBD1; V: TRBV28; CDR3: CASSSPSTGETQYF; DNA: TGTGCCAGCAGTTCCCCCTCGACAGGGGAGACCCAGTACTTC
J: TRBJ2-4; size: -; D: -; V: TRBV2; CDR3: CASSDYDIQYF; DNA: TGTGCCAGCAGTGACTACGACATTCAGTACTTC
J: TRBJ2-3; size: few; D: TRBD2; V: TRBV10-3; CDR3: CAISPGTSAPDTQYF; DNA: TGTGCCATCAGTCCAGGGACTAGCGCCCCAGATACGCAGTATTTT
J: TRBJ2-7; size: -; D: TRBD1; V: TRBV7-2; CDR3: CASSPGQGLYEQYF; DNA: TGTGCCAGCAGCCCCGGACAGGGCCTCTACGAGCAGTACTTC
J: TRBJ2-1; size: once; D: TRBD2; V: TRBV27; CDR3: CASSLGGLAGVRYNEQFF; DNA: TGTGCCAGCAGTTTAGGGGGACTAGCGGGAGTTCGATACAATGAGCAGTTCTTC
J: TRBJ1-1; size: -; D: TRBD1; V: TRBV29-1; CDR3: CSAGQLTLEAFF; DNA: TGCAGCGCGGGACAGTTAACACTGGAAGCTTTCTTT
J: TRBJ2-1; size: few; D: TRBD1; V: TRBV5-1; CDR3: CASSFGQGSNEQFF; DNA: TGCGCCAGCAGCTTCGGACAGGGTTCCAATGAGCAGTTCTTC
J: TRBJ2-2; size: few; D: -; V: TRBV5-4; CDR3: CASTNPGREGGELFF; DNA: TGTGCCAGCACCAATCCGGGCAGGGAAGGCGGGGAGCTGTTTTTT
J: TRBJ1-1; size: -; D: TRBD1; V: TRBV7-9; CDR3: CASSPGGGSVLNGAFF; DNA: TGTGCCAGCAGCCCAGGGGGTGGTTCGGTCTTGAATGGAGCTTTCTTT
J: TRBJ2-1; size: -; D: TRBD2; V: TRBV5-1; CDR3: CASSLSRGLAGDYNEQFF; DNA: TGCGCCAGCAGCTTGTCCAGGGGACTAGCGGGAGACTACAATGAGCAGTTCTTC
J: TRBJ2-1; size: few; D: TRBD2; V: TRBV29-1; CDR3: CSVRTSGSYNEQFF; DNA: TGCAGCGTTAGGACTAGCGGGAGCTACAATGAGCAGTTCTTC
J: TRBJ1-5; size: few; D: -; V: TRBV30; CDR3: CAWSGHIGQPQHF; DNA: TGTGCCTGGAGCGGACACATAGGTCAGCCCCAGCATTTT
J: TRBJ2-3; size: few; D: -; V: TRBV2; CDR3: CASSENRAPDTQYF; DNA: TGTGCCAGCAGTGAAAATCGCGCCCCAGATACGCAGTATTTT
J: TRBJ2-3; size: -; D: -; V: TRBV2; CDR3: CASTTGRTDTQYF; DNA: TGTGCCAGCACGACAGGACGCACAGATACGCAGTATTTT
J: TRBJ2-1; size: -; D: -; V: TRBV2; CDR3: CASSRPNEQFF; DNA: TGTGCCAGCAGTCGTCCCAATGAGCAGTTCTTC
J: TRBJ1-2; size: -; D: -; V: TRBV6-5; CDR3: CASWGPQSYTF; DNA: TGTGCCAGCTGGGGGCCCCAGAGCTACACCTTC
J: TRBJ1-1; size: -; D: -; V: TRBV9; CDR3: CASSKGEGLNTEAFF; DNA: TGTGCCAGCAGCAAGGGGGAGGGGTTGAACACTGAAGCTTTCTTT
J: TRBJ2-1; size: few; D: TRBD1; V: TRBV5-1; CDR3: CASTEDRGGLHEQFF; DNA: TGCGCCAGCACAGAAGACAGGGGTGGGCTCCATGAGCAGTTCTTC
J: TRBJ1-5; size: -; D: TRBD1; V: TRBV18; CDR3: CASSPLQGDQPQHF; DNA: TGTGCCAGCTCACCCTTACAGGGGGATCAGCCCCAGCATTTT
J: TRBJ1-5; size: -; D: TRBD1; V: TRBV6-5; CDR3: CASRLRSGGVQPQHF; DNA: TGTGCCAGCAGACTCAGATCAGGGGGCGTTCAGCCCCAGCATTTT
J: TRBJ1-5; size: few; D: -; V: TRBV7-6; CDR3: CASSIQGYGNQPQHF; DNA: TGTGCCAGCAGCATTCAGGGGTATGGCAATCAGCCCCAGCATTTT